The subject of this entry is one T cell receptor (beta chain). Its antigen remains unidentified. A multiplex PCR was run with 60 Vbeta primers and 13 Jbeta primers. This table comes from immunoSEQ multiplex PCR, and its TCRdb copy is limited to in-frame clones, with some not included. The sample contains 59,000 or so clones, about four fifths of which appear only once. This record comes from a study of cytomegalovirus exposure and HLA in healthy donors. General study results and limits: Sequencing depth across donors, presence/absence analyses assumed, was roughly uniform. Through in vitro validation, three CMV-associated chains were shown to be specific for CMV antigens. An analysis that came later showed most CMV-associated TCR beta chains appearing HLA-restricted.

V gave up 2 bases and J gave up 3 bases, with 5 bases separating them. The CDR3 extends over 12 amino acids. Germline V gives CDR1 SGHNT, CDR2 YYREEE (reference sequence). Sample: PBMCs. The chain couples TRBV5-4 to TRBJ1-1; no clear D gene. The source is a man in his thirties or forties in good health and CMV-seropositive. The CDR3 here is CASSFHDTEAFF. In nucleotides, the CDR3 is TGTGCCAGCAGCTTCCATGACACTGAAGCTTTCTTT. Full variable domain (outside the CDR3, taken from reference TRBV5-4 and TRBJ1-1): ETGVTQSPTHLIKTRGQQVTLRCSSQSGHNTVSWYQQALGQGPQFIFQYYREEENGRGNFPPRFSGLQFPNYSSELNVNALELDDSALYLCASSFHDTEAFFGQGTRLTVV.